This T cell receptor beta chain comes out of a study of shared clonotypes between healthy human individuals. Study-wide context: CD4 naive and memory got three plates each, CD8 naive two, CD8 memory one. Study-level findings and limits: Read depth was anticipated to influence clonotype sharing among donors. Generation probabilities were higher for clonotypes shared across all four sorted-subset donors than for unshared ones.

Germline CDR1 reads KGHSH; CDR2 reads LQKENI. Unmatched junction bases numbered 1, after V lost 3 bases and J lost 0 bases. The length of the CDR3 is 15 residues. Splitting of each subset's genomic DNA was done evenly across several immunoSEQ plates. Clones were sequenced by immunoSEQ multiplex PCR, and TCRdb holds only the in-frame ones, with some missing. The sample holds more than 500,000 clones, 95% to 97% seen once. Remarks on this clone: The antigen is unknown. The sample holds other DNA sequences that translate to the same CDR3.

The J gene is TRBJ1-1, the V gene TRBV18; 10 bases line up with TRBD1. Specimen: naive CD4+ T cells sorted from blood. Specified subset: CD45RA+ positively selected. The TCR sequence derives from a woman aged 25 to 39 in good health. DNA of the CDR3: TGTGCCAGCTCACCGGGACAGGGGATGAACACTGAAGCTTTCTTT. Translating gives CASSPGQGMNTEAFF.